This TCR beta chain was observed in a study of blood T cell repertoires in COVID-19. The table came from immunoSEQ multiplex PCR; TCRdb's copy has only in-frame clones and leaves some out. This table holds approximately 490,000 clones, more than 85% found once. Germline trimming cut 5 bases from V and 6 bases from J; bases unmatched to any gene: 10. Germline V gene sequence: CDR1 KGHSH, CDR2 LQKENI. This CDR3 spans 15 amino acids. Participants' own reports of clinical history determined their cohort assignment. The TCR originated in a woman aged 55 to 70 who had recovered from COVID-19. The specimen sequenced was PBMCs or T cells enriched from blood (not recorded which). The chain recombines TRBV18 with TRBJ2-1; 7 positions agree with TRBD1. CDR3 in amino acids: CASSTRRDRVNEQFF. The CDR3 DNA is TGTGCCAGCTCAACCCGCCGGGACAGAGTCAATGAGCAGTTCTTC.